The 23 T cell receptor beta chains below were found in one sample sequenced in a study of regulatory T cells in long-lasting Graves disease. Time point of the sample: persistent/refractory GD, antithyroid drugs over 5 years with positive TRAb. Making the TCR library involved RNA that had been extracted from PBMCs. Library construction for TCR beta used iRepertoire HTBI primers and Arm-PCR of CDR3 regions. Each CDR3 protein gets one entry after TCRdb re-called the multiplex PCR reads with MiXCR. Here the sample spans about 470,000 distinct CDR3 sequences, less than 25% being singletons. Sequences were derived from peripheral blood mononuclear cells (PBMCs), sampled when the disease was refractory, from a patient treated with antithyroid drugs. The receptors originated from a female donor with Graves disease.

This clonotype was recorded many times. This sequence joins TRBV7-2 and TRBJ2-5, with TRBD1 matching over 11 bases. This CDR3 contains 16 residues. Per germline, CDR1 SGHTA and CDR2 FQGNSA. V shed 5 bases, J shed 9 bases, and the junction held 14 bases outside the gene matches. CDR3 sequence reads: CASSRGTGGLFSAQYF. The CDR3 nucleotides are TGTGCCAGCAGCAGAGGGACAGGGGGTCTCTTTTCGGCCCAGTACTTC.

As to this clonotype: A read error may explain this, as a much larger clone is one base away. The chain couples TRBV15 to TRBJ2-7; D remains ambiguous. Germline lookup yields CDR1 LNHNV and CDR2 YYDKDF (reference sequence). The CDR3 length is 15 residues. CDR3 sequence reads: CAASREPHGDYEQYF. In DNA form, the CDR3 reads TGTGCCGCCAGCAGAGAGCCACACGGAGACTACGAGCAGTACTTC.

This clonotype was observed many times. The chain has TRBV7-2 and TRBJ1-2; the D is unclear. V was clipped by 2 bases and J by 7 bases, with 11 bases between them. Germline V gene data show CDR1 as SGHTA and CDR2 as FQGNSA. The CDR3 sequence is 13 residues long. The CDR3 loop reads CASSLLPASGYTF. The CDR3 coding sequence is TGTGCCAGCAGCTTACTTCCGGCCTCTGGCTACACCTTC.

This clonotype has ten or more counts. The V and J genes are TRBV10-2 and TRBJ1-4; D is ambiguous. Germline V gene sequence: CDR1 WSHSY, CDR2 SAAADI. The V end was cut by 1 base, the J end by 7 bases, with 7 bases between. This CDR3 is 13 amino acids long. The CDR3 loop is CASSELRREKLFF. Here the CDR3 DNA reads TGCGCCAGCAGTGAGTTAAGGCGTGAAAAACTGTTTTTT.

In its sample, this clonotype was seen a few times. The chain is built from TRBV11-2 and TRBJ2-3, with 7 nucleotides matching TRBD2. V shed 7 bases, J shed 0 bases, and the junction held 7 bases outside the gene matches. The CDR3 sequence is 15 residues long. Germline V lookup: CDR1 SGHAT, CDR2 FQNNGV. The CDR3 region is CASTLERGSTDTQYF. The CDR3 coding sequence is TGTGCCAGCACCCTGGAGCGGGGTAGCACAGATACGCAGTATTTT.

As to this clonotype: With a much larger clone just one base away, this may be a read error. In DNA form, the CDR3 reads TGTGCCTGCAGTGGTACCGACAGGGGGATTGAAGCTTTCTTT. This sequence encodes CACSGTDRGIEAFF. The chain combines TRBV2 with TRBJ1-1, with 9 bases aligning to TRBD1. CDR3 length equals 14 residues. Germline CDR1 and CDR2: SNHLY and FYNNEI.

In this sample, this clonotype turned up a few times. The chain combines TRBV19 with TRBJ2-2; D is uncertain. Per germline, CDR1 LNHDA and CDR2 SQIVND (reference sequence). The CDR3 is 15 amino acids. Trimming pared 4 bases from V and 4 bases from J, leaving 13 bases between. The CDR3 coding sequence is TGTGCCAGTAGTACCGATTCAGGCGGCACCGGGGAGCTGTTTTTT. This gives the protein CASSTDSGGTGELFF.

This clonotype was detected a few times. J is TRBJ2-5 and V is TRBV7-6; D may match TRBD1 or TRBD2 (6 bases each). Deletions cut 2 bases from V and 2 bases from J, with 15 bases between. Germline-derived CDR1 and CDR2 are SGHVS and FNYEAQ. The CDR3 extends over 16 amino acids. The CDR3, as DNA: TGTGCCAGCAGCTTAATCGGGGGCGCGGGGCAAGAGACCCAGTACTTC. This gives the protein CASSLIGGAGQETQYF.

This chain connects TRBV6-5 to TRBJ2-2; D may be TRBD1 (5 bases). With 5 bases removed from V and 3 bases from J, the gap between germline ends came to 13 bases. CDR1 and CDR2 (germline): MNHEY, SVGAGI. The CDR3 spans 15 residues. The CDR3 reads CASSKQGWYTGELFF. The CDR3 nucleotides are TGTGCCAGCAGTAAGCAGGGCTGGTACACCGGGGAGCTGTTTTTT.

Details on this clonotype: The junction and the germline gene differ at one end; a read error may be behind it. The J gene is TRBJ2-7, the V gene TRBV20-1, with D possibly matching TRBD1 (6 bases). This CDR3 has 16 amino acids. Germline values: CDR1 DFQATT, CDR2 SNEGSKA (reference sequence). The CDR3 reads CSTRSRQAVQNYEQYF. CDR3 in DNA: TGCAGTACTAGAAGTCGACAGGCCGTACAAAACTACGAGCAGTACTTC.

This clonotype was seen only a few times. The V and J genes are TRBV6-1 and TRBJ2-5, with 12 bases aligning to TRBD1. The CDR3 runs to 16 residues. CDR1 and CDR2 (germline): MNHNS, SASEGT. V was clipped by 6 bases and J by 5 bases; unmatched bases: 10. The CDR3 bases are TGTGCCAGCAGACCTGGGACAGGGGGCGTATTGGAGACCCAGTACTTC. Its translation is CASRPGTGGVLETQYF.

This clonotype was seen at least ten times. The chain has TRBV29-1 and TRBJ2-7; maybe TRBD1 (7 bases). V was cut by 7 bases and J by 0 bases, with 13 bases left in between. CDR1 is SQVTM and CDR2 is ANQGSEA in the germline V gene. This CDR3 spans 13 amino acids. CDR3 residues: CSARQGGSYEQYF. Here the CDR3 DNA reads TGCAGCGCCCGACAGGGAGGCTCCTACGAGCAGTACTTC.

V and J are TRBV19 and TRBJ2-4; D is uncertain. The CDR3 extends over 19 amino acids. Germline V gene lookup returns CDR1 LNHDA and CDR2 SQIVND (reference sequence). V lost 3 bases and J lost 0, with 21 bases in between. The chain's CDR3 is CASSIFGKGSKLAKNIQYF. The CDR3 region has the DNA TGTGCCAGTAGTATTTTTGGCAAGGGATCAAAACTAGCCAAAAACATTCAGTACTTC.

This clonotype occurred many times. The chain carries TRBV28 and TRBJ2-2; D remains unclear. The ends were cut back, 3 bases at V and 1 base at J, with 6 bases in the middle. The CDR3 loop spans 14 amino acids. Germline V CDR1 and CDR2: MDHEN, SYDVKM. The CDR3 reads CASSFNENTGELFF. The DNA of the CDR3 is TGTGCCAGCAGTTTTAATGAGAACACCGGGGAGCTGTTTTTT.

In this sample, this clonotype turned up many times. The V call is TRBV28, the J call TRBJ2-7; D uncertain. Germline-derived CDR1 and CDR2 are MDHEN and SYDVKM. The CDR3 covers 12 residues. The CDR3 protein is CAVESQTGEQYF. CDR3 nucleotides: TGTGCGGTGGAGTCTCAGACCGGCGAGCAGTACTTC.

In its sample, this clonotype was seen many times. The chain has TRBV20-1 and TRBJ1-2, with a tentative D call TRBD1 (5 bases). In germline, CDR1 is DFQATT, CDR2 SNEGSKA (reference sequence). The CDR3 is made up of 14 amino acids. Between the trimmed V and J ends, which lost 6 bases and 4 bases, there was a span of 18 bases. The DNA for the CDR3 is TGCAGTGCATCACTCCCCCGGGGGTTCTATGGCTACACCTTC. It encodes CSASLPRGFYGYTF.

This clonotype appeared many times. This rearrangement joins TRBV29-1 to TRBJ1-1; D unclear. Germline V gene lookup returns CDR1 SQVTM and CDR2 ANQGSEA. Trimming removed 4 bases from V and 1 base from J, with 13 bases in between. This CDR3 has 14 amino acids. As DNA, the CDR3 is TGCAGCGTTGCCTTCTCAGGCCAGAACACTGAAGCTTTCTTT. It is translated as CSVAFSGQNTEAFF. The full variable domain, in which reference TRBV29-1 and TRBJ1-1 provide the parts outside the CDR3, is SAVISQKPSRDICQRGTSLTIQCQVDSQVTMMFWYRQQPGQSLTLIATANQGSEATYESGFVIDKFPISRPNLTFSTLTVSNMSPEDSSIYLCSVAFSGQNTEAFFGQGTRLTVV.

CDR3: CAGCLHEQYF. CDR3 bases: TGTGCCGGCTGCCTACATGAGCAGTACTTC. The chain is built from TRBV7-6 and TRBJ2-7, with D hard to call. CDR3 length: 10 residues. From germline, CDR1 is SGHVS and CDR2 FNYEAQ. Trimming cost V 11 bases and J 7 bases, with 12 bases left between them.

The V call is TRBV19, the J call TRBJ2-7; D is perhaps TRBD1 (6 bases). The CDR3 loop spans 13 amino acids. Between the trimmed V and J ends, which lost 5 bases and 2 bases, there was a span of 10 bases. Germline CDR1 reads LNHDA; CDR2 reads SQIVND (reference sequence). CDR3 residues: CASSAGAPYEQYF. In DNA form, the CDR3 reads TGTGCCAGTAGTGCAGGGGCACCCTACGAGCAGTACTTC.

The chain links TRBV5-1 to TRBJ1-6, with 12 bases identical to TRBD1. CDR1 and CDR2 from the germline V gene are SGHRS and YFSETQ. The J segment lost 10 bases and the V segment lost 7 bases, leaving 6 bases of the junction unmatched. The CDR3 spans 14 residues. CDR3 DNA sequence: TGCGCCAGCCATCCGGGACAGGGGGCCTCACCCCTCCACTTT. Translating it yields CASHPGQGASPLHF.

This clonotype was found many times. CDR3 region: CASSFVLDMNTEAFF. CDR3 bases: TGTGCCAGCAGTTTTGTTTTAGACATGAACACTGAAGCTTTCTTT. The J gene is TRBJ1-1, the V gene TRBV12-3 or TRBV12-4; no definite D call. This CDR3 has 15 residues. V lost 3 bases and J 0 bases, leaving 11 bases between the germline ends.

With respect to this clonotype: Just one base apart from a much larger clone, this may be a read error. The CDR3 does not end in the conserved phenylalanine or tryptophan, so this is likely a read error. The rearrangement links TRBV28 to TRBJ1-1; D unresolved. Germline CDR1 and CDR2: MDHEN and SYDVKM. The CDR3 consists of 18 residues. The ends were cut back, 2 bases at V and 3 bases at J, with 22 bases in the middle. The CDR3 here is CASSLGLRGLRRDTEAFL. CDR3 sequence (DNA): TGTGCCAGCAGTTTAGGGCTTCGGGGTCTTCGTAGGGACACTGAAGCTTTCCTT.

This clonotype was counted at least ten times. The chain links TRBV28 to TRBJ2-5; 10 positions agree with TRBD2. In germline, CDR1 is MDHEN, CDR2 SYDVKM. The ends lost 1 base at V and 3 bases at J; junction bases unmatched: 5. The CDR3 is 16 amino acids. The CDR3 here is CASSLFGLAGEETQYF. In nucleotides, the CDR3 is TGTGCCAGCAGTTTATTCGGGCTAGCGGGAGAAGAGACCCAGTACTTC.